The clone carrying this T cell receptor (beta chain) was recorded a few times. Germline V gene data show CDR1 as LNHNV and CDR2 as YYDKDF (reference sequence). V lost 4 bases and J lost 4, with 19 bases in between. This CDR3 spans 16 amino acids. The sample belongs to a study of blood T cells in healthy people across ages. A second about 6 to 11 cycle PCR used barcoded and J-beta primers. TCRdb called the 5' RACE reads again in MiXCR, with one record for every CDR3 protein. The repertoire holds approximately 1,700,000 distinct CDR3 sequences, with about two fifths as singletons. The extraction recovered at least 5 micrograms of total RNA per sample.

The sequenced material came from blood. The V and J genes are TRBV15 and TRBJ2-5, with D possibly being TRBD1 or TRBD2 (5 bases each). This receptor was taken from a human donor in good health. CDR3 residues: CATSMLTGTISETQYF. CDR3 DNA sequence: TGTGCCACCAGCATGTTGACGGGGACCATATCAGAGACCCAGTACTTC.